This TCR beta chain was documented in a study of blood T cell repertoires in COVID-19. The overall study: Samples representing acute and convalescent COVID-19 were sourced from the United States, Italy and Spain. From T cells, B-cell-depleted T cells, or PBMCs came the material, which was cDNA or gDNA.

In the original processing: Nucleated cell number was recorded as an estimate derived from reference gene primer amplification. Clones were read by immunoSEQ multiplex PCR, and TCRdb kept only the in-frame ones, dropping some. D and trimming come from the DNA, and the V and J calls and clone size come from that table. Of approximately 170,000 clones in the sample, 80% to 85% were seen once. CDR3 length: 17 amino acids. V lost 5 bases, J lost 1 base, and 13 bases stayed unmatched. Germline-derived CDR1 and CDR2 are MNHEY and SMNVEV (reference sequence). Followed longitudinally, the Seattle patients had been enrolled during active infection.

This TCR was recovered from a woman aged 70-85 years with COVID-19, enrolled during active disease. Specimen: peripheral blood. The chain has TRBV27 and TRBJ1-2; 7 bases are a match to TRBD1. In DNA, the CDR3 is TGTGCCAGCAGTACGAATTTTGACAGGGCTAATAACTATGGCTACACCTTC. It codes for CASSTNFDRANNYGYTF.